This T cell receptor (beta chain) was obtained from a study of T cell changes during pregnancy in multiple sclerosis. Generated by immunoSEQ multiplex PCR, the TCRdb table keeps only in-frame clones and is missing some. Found here are under 40,000 clones, under 95% of them singletons; the top ten hold 0.3% to 0.4%. The origin of this receptor is a female donor in good health, enrolled as a control in a pregnancy study. The material was CD4+ T cells from peripheral blood mononuclear cells, obtained in the third trimester of pregnancy.

The CDR3 bases are TGTGCCAGCAGTGAAGGACCCCGACTAGCGGGAGGGCCACGCGAGCAGTACTTC. Its translation: CASSEGPRLAGGPREQYF. V and J are TRBV6-1 and TRBJ2-7; 14 bases match TRBD2. CDR1 is MNHNS and CDR2 is SASEGT in the germline V gene. The CDR3 extends over 18 amino acids. Losses at the gene ends were 1 base for V and 6 bases for J; bases not matched to a gene: 11.